Here is one T cell receptor beta chain with its context. Its antigen is not identified. The data originate from a study of OX40 agonist ivuxolimab in advanced cancers. Turning to the study itself: Eligibility admitted prior anti-PD-1, anti-PD-L1 or anti-CTLA-4 therapy; about 42% had some.

Profiling relied on immunoSEQ multiplex PCR, and the TCRdb table lists in-frame clones only, not all of them. This table has fewer than 85,000 clones, 83% appearing once. Findings and limits, study-wide: There were, on average, more expanded clones in CD8+ T cells than in CD4+.

V gave up 2 bases and J gave up 0 bases, with 8 bases separating them. The CDR3 consists of 15 residues. The germline V gene encodes CDR1 SGHRS and CDR2 YFSETQ. The source material was CD4+ or CD8+ T cells sorted from blood, sampled in a trial of the OX40 agonist ivuxolimab. The TCR sequence derives from an adult with an advanced solid tumor such as melanoma, head and neck, liver or kidney cancer. V gene TRBV5-1 combines with J gene TRBJ2-2; D is possibly TRBD1 (5 bases). CDR3 DNA: TGCGCCAGCAGCTTACAGACAGCGAACACCGGGGAGCTGTTTTTT. It specifies CASSLQTANTGELFF.